This T cell receptor beta chain was sequenced during a study of blood T cell repertoires in COVID-19. Only in-frame clones appear in the TCRdb table, and some are missing; sequencing was by immunoSEQ multiplex PCR. The sample has some 250,000 clones; roughly 86% are singletons. In germline, CDR1 is SGHDT, CDR2 YYEEEE. CDR3 size: 11 residues. V lost 5 bases and J 7 bases, leaving 9 bases between the germline ends. The receptor was derived from a woman aged 25 to 39 who had recovered from COVID-19. The chain uses TRBV5-6 and TRBJ1-2; TRBD1 might be the D (6 bases). Sequenced: peripheral blood. CDR3 coding DNA: TGTGCCAGCAGATTAGGGGGTGGCTACACCTTC. Amino acids: CASRLGGGYTF.